Following are 30 T cell receptor beta chains from one sample sequenced in a study of graft-versus-host responses after intestinal transplantation. Produced via immunoSEQ multiplex PCR; TCRdb's table is partial and in-frame only. This table has tens of thousands of clones, about 93% appearing once. These receptors' antigens are unknown. The sample was unstimulated CD8+ T cells sorted from spleen or lymph node cells, taken before transplant. All receptors derive from a human donor who was the organ donor for an intestinal transplant.

The V gene is TRBV5-1, the J gene TRBJ2-3; 7 nucleotides agree with TRBD2. Per germline, CDR1 SGHRS and CDR2 YFSETQ. V shed 1 base and J 5 bases; nucleotides not matched to a gene: 10. The length of the CDR3 is 16 residues. The CDR3 DNA reads as TGCGCCAGCAGCTTGAATTGGGAGGGCCTTAGAGATACGCAGTATTTT. Translating it yields CASSLNWEGLRDTQYF. Full variable domain (missing parts from reference TRBV5-1 and TRBJ2-3): KAGVTQTPRYLIKTRGQQVTLSCSPISGHRSVSWYQQTPGQGLQFLFEYFSETQRNKGNFPGRFSGRQFSNSRSEMNVSTLELGDSALYLCASSLNWEGLRDTQYFGPGTRLTVL.

This chain links TRBV6-5 with TRBJ2-1; 7 bases match TRBD2. This CDR3 has 16 amino acids. V lost 0 bases, J lost 1 base, and 3 bases stayed unmatched. Germline V gene lookup returns CDR1 MNHEY and CDR2 SVGAGI. The CDR3 coding sequence is TGTGCCAGCAGTTACTCGGCGGGAGTTTCCTACAATGAGCAGTTCTTC. Amino acid sequence: CASSYSAGVSYNEQFF.

The CDR3 here is CASNAGGAKNIQYF. In DNA form, the CDR3 reads TGTGCCAGCAACGCGGGAGGTGCCAAAAACATTCAGTACTTC. This chain links TRBV7-9 with TRBJ2-4; 8 nucleotides align to TRBD2. The CDR3 spans 14 residues. With V trimmed by 7 bases and J by 1 base, 3 bases remained unmatched. CDR1 SEHNR and CDR2 FQNEAQ come from the germline V gene (reference sequence).

The V gene is TRBV5-8, the J gene TRBJ2-1, with TRBD2 matching over 11 bases. V lost 4 bases and J lost 5; bases outside the gene matches: 5. The CDR3 consists of 15 residues. Looked up from germline, CDR1 is SGHTS and CDR2 is YDEGEE. CDR3 protein: CASSQGTSGDNEQFF. CDR3 nucleotides: TGTGCCAGCAGCCAAGGGACTAGCGGAGACAATGAGCAGTTCTTC.

A remark on this clone: One end of the junction varies from germline; a read error may be responsible. The chain joins TRBV7-7 to TRBJ2-7, with TRBD2 identical over 11 bases. The CDR3 runs to 15 residues. Germline loops: CDR1 SSHAT, CDR2 FNYEAQ (reference sequence). This CDR3 reads CASSCSGRATYEQYF. DNA for the CDR3: TGTGCTAGCAGCTGTAGCGGGAGGGCCACCTACGAGCAGTACTTC.

The V gene is TRBV19, the J gene TRBJ2-1, with 11 bases lining up with TRBD2. Germline V gene sequence: CDR1 LNHDA, CDR2 SQIVND (reference sequence). The CDR3 runs 17 residues. The J segment lost 5 bases and the V segment lost 5 bases, leaving 11 bases of the junction unmatched. The CDR3 reads CASSETAGTSGHNEQFF. CDR3 nucleotide sequence: TGTGCCAGTAGTGAGACGGCCGGGACTAGCGGTCACAATGAGCAGTTCTTC.

This chain links TRBV5-6 with TRBJ2-3; D is perhaps TRBD1 or TRBD2 (6 bases each). Trimming cost V 1 base and J 6 bases, with 21 bases left between them. Germline CDR1 and CDR2: SGHDT and YYEEEE. The CDR3 has 17 amino acids. The CDR3 sequence is CASSLRLASGAADTQYF. The CDR3 nucleotides are TGTGCCAGCAGCTTGAGGCTAGCTTCGGGGGCTGCCGATACGCAGTATTTT.

The chain carries TRBV7-9 and TRBJ2-4, with D tentatively TRBD2 (5 bases). Trimming removed 4 bases at V and 5 bases at J, with 12 bases between. CDR3 length: 14 residues. CDR1 SEHNR and CDR2 FQNEAQ come from the germline V gene (reference sequence). CDR3 region: CASSSWRTQNIQYF. The CDR3 DNA reads as TGTGCCAGCAGCTCCTGGCGGACTCAAAACATTCAGTACTTC.

V gene TRBV5-1 combines with J gene TRBJ2-3; the D is unclear. This CDR3 is built from 14 residues. Trimming stripped 0 bases from V and 3 bases from J, with 8 bases between. CDR1 and CDR2 (germline): SGHRS, YFSETQ. In DNA form, the CDR3 reads TGCGCCAGCAGCTTGGAGGGTTTTACAGATACGCAGTATTTT. Its translation is CASSLEGFTDTQYF.

The rearrangement links TRBV9 to TRBJ2-1; perhaps D is TRBD1 or TRBD2 (5 bases each). The V gene's germline CDR1 is SGDLS and CDR2 YYNGEE. Trimming left V 4 bases short and J 8 bases short, with 16 bases between. The CDR3 is 14 residues long. CDR3: CASSPGTRGYEQFF. The CDR3 DNA reads as TGTGCCAGCAGCCCCGGAACACGGGGCTATGAGCAGTTCTTC.

Worth noting for this clone: The junction departs from the called germline gene at one end, perhaps through a read error. V usage is TRBV5-4 and J usage is TRBJ2-7; perhaps TRBD1 as D (5 bases). Germline V gene data show CDR1 as SGHNT and CDR2 as YYREEE (reference sequence). The length of the CDR3 is 14 residues. The CDR3 nucleotides read TGTGCCAGCAGCTTGGAGGGGAACTCCTACGGGCAGTACTTC. Amino acids: CASSLEGNSYGQYF.

The chain recombines TRBV4-2 with TRBJ2-1; 13 positions match TRBD2. There are 22 residues in the CDR3. After removal of 3 bases from V and 4 bases from J, the junction contained 21 bases not matched to a gene. Germline-derived CDR1 and CDR2 are LGHNA and YNFKEQ. CDR3 loop: CASSQKPWTSGGPSSSYNEQFF. CDR3 in DNA: TGTGCCAGCAGCCAGAAGCCCTGGACTAGCGGGGGTCCCAGTTCCTCATACAATGAGCAGTTCTTC.

This chain links TRBV18 with TRBJ2-5; TRBD2 agrees at 8 bases. Germline CDR1 reads KGHSH; CDR2 reads LQKENI. The CDR3 has 19 residues. Trimming took 0 bases from V and 7 from J; bases not matched to a gene: 19. The CDR3 loop is CASSPPVGAIREGLGTQYF. In nucleotides, the CDR3 is TGTGCCAGCTCACCACCGGTAGGGGCAATCCGGGAGGGCCTCGGGACCCAGTACTTC.

This clone was recorded only once. This rearrangement joins TRBV28 to TRBJ2-5; TRBD2 agrees at 9 bases. Near its end, the DNA agrees better with TRBJ2-7, so the J call may be wrong. CDR3 size: 15 residues. The germline gives CDR1 MDHEN, CDR2 SYDVKM. CDR3 loop: CASSPYSGSWYEQYF. CDR3 sequence (DNA): TGTGCCAGCAGTCCCTATAGCGGGAGCTGGTACGAGCAGTACTTC.

The rearrangement uses TRBV4-3 and TRBJ1-2; TRBD1 matches 8 bases. Germline values: CDR1 LGHNA, CDR2 YSLEER. V trimming: 1 base; J trimming: 4 bases; junction bases outside the gene matches: 5. This CDR3 is 15 amino acids long. CDR3 sequence (DNA): TGCGCCAGCAGCCAAGGAACCGGGACAGGCTATGGCTACACCTTC. Its translation: CASSQGTGTGYGYTF.

The chain joins TRBV11-2 to TRBJ1-1; tentative D call: TRBD1 (5 bases). Germline V gene lookup returns CDR1 SGHAT and CDR2 FQNNGV. The CDR3 covers 15 residues. Trimming removed 5 bases at V and 5 bases at J, with 18 bases between. CDR3 coding DNA: TGTGCCAGCAGCGGTCGGGAGGGTAAGGGGACTGAAGCTTTCTTT. Translated, it gives CASSGREGKGTEAFF. Based on the CDR3 plus reference TRBV11-2 and TRBJ1-1, the full variable domain is EAGVAQSPRYKIIEKRQSVAFWCNPISGHATLYWYQQILGQGPKLLIQFQNNGVVDDSQLPKDRFSAERLKGVDSTLKIQPAKLEDSAVYLCASSGREGKGTEAFFGQGTRLTVV.

The rearrangement uses TRBV6-1 and TRBJ1-1; D ambiguous. V was clipped by 6 bases and J by 1 base, with 15 bases between them. Germline V gene lookup returns CDR1 MNHNS and CDR2 SASEGT. This CDR3 is built from 15 residues. The CDR3 sequence: CASSLLRQKNTEAFF. The CDR3 DNA reads as TGTGCCAGCAGCCTACTCAGGCAGAAGAACACTGAAGCTTTCTTT.

The chain uses TRBV27 and TRBJ2-3; D might be TRBD1 (5 bases). Germline loops: CDR1 MNHEY, CDR2 SMNVEV (reference sequence). Trimming stripped 2 bases from V and 4 bases from J, with 13 bases between. There are 15 residues in the CDR3. The DNA of the CDR3 is TGTGCCAGCAGTTTAAAGGGGAACCAGGCAGATACGCAGTATTTT. This sequence encodes CASSLKGNQADTQYF.

The V and J genes are TRBV29-1 and TRBJ2-1, with a tentative D call TRBD2 (5 bases). The CDR3 contains 18 residues. The ends were cut back, 2 bases at V and 3 bases at J, with 23 bases in the middle. Germline V lookup: CDR1 SQVTM, CDR2 ANQGSEA. The CDR3 DNA sequence: TGCAGCGTTGAAACCCCGGAACTACTAGTTCCTCTCTACAATGAGCAGTTCTTC. Residues: CSVETPELLVPLYNEQFF.

A remark on this clone: The junction differs from germline at one of its ends, possibly a read error. The sample contains more than one DNA sequence encoding this CDR3. The CDR3 protein is CASSQVGDWDEQYF. CDR3 coding DNA: TGTGCCAGCAGCCAAGTGGGGGATTGGGACGAGCAGTACTTT. The V call is TRBV14, the J call TRBJ2-7; either TRBD1 or TRBD2 may supply D (5 bases each). The germline V gene has CDR1 SGHDN and CDR2 FVKESK. The CDR3 has 14 residues. The full variable domain, in which reference TRBV14 and TRBJ2-7 provide the parts outside the CDR3, is EAGVTQFPSHSVIEKGQTVTLRCDPISGHDNLYWYRRVMGKEIKFLLHFVKESKQDESGMPNNRFLAERTGGTYSTLKVQPAELEDSGVYFCASSQVGDWDEQYFGPGTRLTVT.

This chain links TRBV27 with TRBJ2-1, with D tentatively TRBD2 (5 bases). The CDR3 extends over 14 amino acids. Per germline, CDR1 MNHEY and CDR2 SMNVEV (reference sequence). V was cut by 6 bases and J by 3 bases, with 12 bases left in between. The DNA of the CDR3 is TGTGCCAGCAGCCTCTCTAGCTACTACAATGAGCAGTTCTTC. It yields the protein CASSLSSYYNEQFF.

V is TRBV19 and J is TRBJ2-7; TRBD2 matches 10 bases. The CDR3 has 15 amino acids. The germline CDR1 and CDR2 sequences are LNHDA and SQIVND (reference sequence). Trimming cost V 6 bases and J 5 bases; bases outside gene matches: 10. This CDR3 reads CASSIPAGGSNEQYF. CDR3 nucleotides: TGTGCCAGTAGCATCCCAGCGGGAGGGAGCAACGAGCAGTACTTC.

This rearrangement joins TRBV21-1 to TRBJ2-1; the DNA was not compared with TRBD2, the D call given in the table. TRBV21-1 is recorded as a pseudogene. The CDR3 is made up of 18 amino acids. CDR3 bases: TGTGCCAGCAGCAAAGTTTCTAGCGGGATCCTCTCCTACAATGAGCAGTTCTTC. It encodes CASSKVSSGILSYNEQFF.

This chain uses TRBV5-1 with TRBJ2-5, with 9 bases aligning to TRBD2. The CDR3 contains 16 residues. Germline CDR1 SGHRS, CDR2 YFSETQ. J lost 4 bases, V lost 4 bases, and 11 bases had no gene match. The CDR3 nucleotides are TGCGCCAGCAGCGGGTTTGCGGGAGGGCCCTTAGAGACCCAGTACTTC. Its protein is CASSGFAGGPLETQYF.

DNA for the CDR3: TGTGCCAGCAGTGGGACTAGCGGGAGTGTATATACGCAGTATTTT. Translating gives CASSGTSGSVYTQYF. The chain uses TRBV6-1 and TRBJ2-3; 13 positions agree with TRBD2. Germline values: CDR1 MNHNS, CDR2 SASEGT. This CDR3 is 15 amino acids long. The V and J ends lost 4 bases and 7 bases, in that order; junction bases with no gene match: 5.

The J gene is TRBJ2-2, the V gene TRBV13; D unclear. The CDR3 spans 12 residues. Trimming pared 4 bases from V and 4 bases from J, leaving 4 bases between. In germline, CDR1 is PRHDT, CDR2 FYEKMQ (reference sequence). CDR3 sequence: CASSSGTGELFF. CDR3 coding DNA: TGTGCCAGCAGCTCTGGCACCGGGGAGCTGTTTTTT. Full variable domain (outside the CDR3, taken from reference TRBV13 and TRBJ2-2): AAGVIQSPRHLIKEKRETATLKCYPIPRHDTVYWYQQGPGQDPQFLISFYEKMQSDKGSIPDRFSAQQFSDYHSELNMSSLELGDSALYFCASSSGTGELFFGEGSRLTVL.

The chain links TRBV29-1 to TRBJ2-3; 7 bases are shared with TRBD2. The ends lost 0 bases at V and 2 bases at J; junction bases unmatched: 5. CDR1 SQVTM and CDR2 ANQGSEA come from the germline V gene. The CDR3 has 15 amino acids. CDR3 nucleotide sequence: TGCAGCGTTGAAGACTGGACTAGTCCCACAGATACGCAGTATTTT. Amino acids: CSVEDWTSPTDTQYF.

This chain connects TRBV4-1 to TRBJ2-7, with D uncertain. The CDR3 is 13 amino acids. Germline V CDR1 and CDR2: MGHRA, YSYEKL. V was cut by 2 bases and J by 3 bases, with 8 bases left in between. The CDR3 DNA is TGCGCCAGCAGCCAACAGGAAAACTACGAGCAGTACTTC. Its protein product is CASSQQENYEQYF.

The genes are TRBV30 and TRBJ2-1; D is unclear. The CDR3 has 14 amino acids. CDR1 GTSNPN and CDR2 SVGIG come from the germline V gene (reference sequence). V shed 2 bases and J shed 0 bases, with 8 bases lying between them. CDR3 loop: CAWSLTSSYNEQFF. In nucleotides, the CDR3 is TGTGCCTGGAGTCTGACAAGCTCCTACAATGAGCAGTTCTTC.

The chain employs TRBV4-1 and TRBJ2-7; 9 nucleotides line up with TRBD2. Unmatched junction bases numbered 1, after V lost 1 base and J lost 0 bases. Germline V gene data show CDR1 as MGHRA and CDR2 as YSYEKL. The CDR3 has 15 residues. The CDR3 nucleotides are TGCGCCAGCAGCCAAGTAGCGGGAGCCTCCTACGAGCAGTACTTC. Amino acids: CASSQVAGASYEQYF.